The source of this TCR beta chain is a study of monozygotic twins with inflammatory bowel disease. Study-wide points: Lower TCRbeta diversity (inverse Simpson) was seen in IBD patients than in healthy co-twins.

Of note for this clonotype: Antigen: not known.

TCRdb reprocessed the 5' RACE reads and stores each CDR3 protein as one record, lacking DNA. Recorded for this sample: more than 300,000 distinct CDR3 sequences. The receptor's source is a human donor with ulcerative colitis or Crohn's disease, or a healthy co-twin of an affected twin (not recorded which). What was sequenced was blood.

The CDR3: CASSTSGGHTGELFF. The V call is TRBV12-3 or TRBV12-4, the J call TRBJ2-2; TCRdb lists TRBD1, though no DNA is available to test this call. There are 15 residues in the CDR3.